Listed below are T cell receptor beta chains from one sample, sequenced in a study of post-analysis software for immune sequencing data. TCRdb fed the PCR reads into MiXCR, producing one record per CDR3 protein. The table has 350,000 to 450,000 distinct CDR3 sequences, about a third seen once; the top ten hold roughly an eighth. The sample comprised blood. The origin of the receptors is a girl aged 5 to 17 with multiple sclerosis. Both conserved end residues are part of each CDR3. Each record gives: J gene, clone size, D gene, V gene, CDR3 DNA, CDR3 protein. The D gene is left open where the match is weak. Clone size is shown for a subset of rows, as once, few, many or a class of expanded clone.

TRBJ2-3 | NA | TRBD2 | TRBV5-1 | TGCGCCAGCAGCGCCCAAGCGGGGAGCGCAGATACGCAGTATTTT | CASSAQAGSADTQYF
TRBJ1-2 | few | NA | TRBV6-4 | TGTGCCAGCAGGGGGCAAGATGGCTACACCTTC | CASRGQDGYTF
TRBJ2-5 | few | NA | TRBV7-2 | TGTGCCAGCAGCACCCAACGGGGAGAGACCCAGTACTTC | CASSTQRGETQYF
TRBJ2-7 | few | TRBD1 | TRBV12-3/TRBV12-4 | TGTGCCAGCAGATGGACAGGGGACTACGAGCAGTACTTC | CASRWTGDYEQYF
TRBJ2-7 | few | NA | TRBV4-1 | TGCGCCAGCAGCCAAGATAGAAACTACGAGCAGTACTTC | CASSQDRNYEQYF
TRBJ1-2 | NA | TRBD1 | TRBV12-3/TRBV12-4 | TGTGCCAGCAGTTTAAATGGGGGACAGCACTATGGCTACACCTTC | CASSLNGGQHYGYTF
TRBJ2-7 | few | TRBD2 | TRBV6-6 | TGTGCCAGCAGTTACCCGGAGCGGGGGGGGTACGAGCAGTACTTC | CASSYPERGGYEQYF
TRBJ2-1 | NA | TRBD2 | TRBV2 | TGTGCCAGCAGGAAATGGACTAGCGAACACAATGAGCAGTTCTTC | CASRKWTSEHNEQFF
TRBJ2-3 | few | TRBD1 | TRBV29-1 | TGCAGCGTTGAAAGTAGGGGACAGGGGTTGGATACGCAGTATTTT | CSVESRGQGLDTQYF
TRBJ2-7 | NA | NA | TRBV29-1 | TGCAGCGTTGCAACTCGACAGTTTTACGAGCAGTACTTC | CSVATRQFYEQYF
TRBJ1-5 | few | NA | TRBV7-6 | TGTGCCAGCAGCTTTAATAGCAATCAGCCCCAGCATTTT | CASSFNSNQPQHF
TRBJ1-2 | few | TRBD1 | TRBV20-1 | TGCAGTGCTAGGGGAAGGACAGGGGCTTATGGCTACACCTTC | CSARGRTGAYGYTF
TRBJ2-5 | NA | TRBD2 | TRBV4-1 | TGCGCCAGCAGCCAAGATGACCTACTAGCGCCTCAAGAGACCCAGTACTTC | CASSQDDLLAPQETQYF
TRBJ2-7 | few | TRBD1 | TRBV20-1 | TGCAGTGCTAACGGACAGGACGCTGCCTACGAGCAGTACTTC | CSANGQDAAYEQYF
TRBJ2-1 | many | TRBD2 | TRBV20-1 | TGCAGTGCTAGTCTAGCGGGGGGGATCGGTGAGCAGTTCTTC | CSASLAGGIGEQFF
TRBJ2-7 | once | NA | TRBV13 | TGTGCCAGCAGCTTTGGTAGGACCTACTACGAGCAGTACTTC | CASSFGRTYYEQYF
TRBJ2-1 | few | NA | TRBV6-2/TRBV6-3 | TGTGCCAGCGGAGTAGGCGGCGGTGAGCAGTTCTTC | CASGVGGGEQFF
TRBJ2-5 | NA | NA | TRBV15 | TGTGCCACCAGCAGAGGACGGATCCAAGAGACCCAGTACTTC | CATSRGRIQETQYF
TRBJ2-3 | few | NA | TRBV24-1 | TGTGCCACCAGTGATGCAGGGAGCACAGATACGCAGTATTTT | CATSDAGSTDTQYF
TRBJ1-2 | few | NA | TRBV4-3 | TGCGCCAGCAGCCAGAACTACAGGGAGAACTATGGCTACACCTTC | CASSQNYRENYGYTF
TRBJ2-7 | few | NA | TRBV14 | TGTGCCAGCAGAAGGGACACGAATTCAGACGAGCAGTACTTC | CASRRDTNSDEQYF
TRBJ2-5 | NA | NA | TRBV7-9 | TGTGCCAGCAGCCCCGGATTAGTGGGGACCCAGTACTTC | CASSPGLVGTQYF
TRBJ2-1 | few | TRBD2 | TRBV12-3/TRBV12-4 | TGTGCCAGCAGCCCCGGGACTAGCGGCTCCTACAATGAGCAGTTCTTC | CASSPGTSGSYNEQFF
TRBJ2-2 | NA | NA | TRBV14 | TGTGCCAGCAGCCCAGGAAAGGACACCGGGGAGCTGTTTTTT | CASSPGKDTGELFF
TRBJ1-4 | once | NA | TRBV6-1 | TGTGCCAGCAGTGAATGGAACAGGGAACCTAATGAAAAACTGTTTTTT | CASSEWNREPNEKLFF
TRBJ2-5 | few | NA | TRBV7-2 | TGTGCCAGCAGCTTAGGAGTCGGGACCGAGGAGACCCAGTACTTC | CASSLGVGTEETQYF
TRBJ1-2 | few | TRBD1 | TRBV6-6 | TGTGCCAGCAGGGAGGACAGGGGGCGGCACTATGGCTACACCTTC | CASREDRGRHYGYTF
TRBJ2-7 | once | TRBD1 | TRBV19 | TGTGCCAGTAACCCAACGTCGGGACAGGGGGCGCGGGGGCAGTACTTC | CASNPTSGQGARGQYF
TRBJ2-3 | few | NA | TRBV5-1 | TGCGCCAGCAGCCCCGTGGGGCTCTCGACAGATACGCAGTATTTT | CASSPVGLSTDTQYF
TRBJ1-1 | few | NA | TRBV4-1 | TGCGCCAGCAGCCCCGGCCTTGCGCGGCGGACTGAAGCTTTCTTT | CASSPGLARRTEAFF
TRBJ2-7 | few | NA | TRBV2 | TGTGCCAGCAGTGACCGGGACCCAGCCTACGAGCAGTACTTC | CASSDRDPAYEQYF
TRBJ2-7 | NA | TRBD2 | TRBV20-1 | TGCAGTGCTAGAGGGGCGGCGGGGGGCATCTACGAGCAGTACTTC | CSARGAAGGIYEQYF
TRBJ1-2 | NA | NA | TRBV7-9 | TGTGCCAGCGGCCCTGGCGCGGTAGGGATCCCCTATGGCTACACCTTC | CASGPGAVGIPYGYTF
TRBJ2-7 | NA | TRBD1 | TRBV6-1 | TGTGCCAGCAGCGCCTCAGGACAGGGGGCCTACGAGCAGTACTTC | CASSASGQGAYEQYF
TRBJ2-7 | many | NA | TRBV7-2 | TGTGCCAGCTCATTACTAGGGAGCTCCTACGAGCAGTACTTC | CASSLLGSSYEQYF
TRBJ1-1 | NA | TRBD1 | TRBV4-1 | TGCGCCAGCAGCCAAGATCTGGTTGGACAGGGTGGCATGAACACTGAAGCTTTCTTT | CASSQDLVGQGGMNTEAFF
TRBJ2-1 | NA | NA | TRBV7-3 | TGTGCCAGCAGCCAAGGACGGGGGAACAATGAGCAGTTCTTC | CASSQGRGNNEQFF
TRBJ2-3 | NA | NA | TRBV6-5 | TGTGCCAGCAGTTACTCGGGGTCGAGCACAGATACGCAGTATTTT | CASSYSGSSTDTQYF
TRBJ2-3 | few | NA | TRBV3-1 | TGTGCCGGCAGCCAAATGTGGTCTAGCACAGATACGCAGTATTTT | CAGSQMWSSTDTQYF
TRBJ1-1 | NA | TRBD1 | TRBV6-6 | TGTGCCAGCAGTCCCGGGACAGGCGTAACTGAAGCTTTCTTT | CASSPGTGVTEAFF
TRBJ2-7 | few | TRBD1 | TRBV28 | TGTGCCAGCAGGACAGGGACCGAGCAGTACTTC | CASRTGTEQYF
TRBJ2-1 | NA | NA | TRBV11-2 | TGTGCCAGCAGCTCGGGGATGGGCAATGAGCAGTTCTTC | CASSSGMGNEQFF
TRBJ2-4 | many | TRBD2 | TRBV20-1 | TGCAGTGCCCTAGCGGGGGGGAAAAACATTCAGTACTTC | CSALAGGKNIQYF
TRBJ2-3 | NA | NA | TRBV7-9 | TGTGCCAGCAGCCAAAGAGTCTTCGGGGGCACAGATACGCAGTATTTT | CASSQRVFGGTDTQYF
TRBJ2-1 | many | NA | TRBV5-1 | TGCGCCAGCAGCGTGGACTCCAACTCCTACAATGAGCAGTTCTTC | CASSVDSNSYNEQFF
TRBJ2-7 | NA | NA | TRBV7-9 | TGTGCCAGCAGCTTAGCGGAGGGGCTTTACGAGCAGTACTTC | CASSLAEGLYEQYF
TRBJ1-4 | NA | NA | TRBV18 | TGTGCCAGCTCACTCCTTGGGAGGGAAGATGAAAAACTGTTTTTT | CASSLLGREDEKLFF
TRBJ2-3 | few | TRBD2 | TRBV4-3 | TGCGCCAGCACACTAGCGGGGGCCGACACAGATACGCAGTATTTT | CASTLAGADTDTQYF
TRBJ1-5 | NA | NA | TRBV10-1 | TGCGCCAGCCCTGGGGGGGAATCTCCCCTTACTCAGCCCCAGCATTTT | CASPGGESPLTQPQHF
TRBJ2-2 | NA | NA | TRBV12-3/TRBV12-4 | TGTGCCAGCAGAACCCGGGACCCCTACACCGGGGAGCTGTTTTTT | CASRTRDPYTGELFF
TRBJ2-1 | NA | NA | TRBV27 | TGTGCCAGCAAGGCTCACGGTGACTACAATGAGCAGTTCTTC | CASKAHGDYNEQFF
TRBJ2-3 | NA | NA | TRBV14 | TGTGCCAGCAGCCAAGATATGTTTGGGGATACGCAGTATTTT | CASSQDMFGDTQYF
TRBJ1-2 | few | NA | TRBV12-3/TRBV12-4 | TGTGCCAGCAGTTTAGGCGAGGGGATGGATGGCTACACCTTC | CASSLGEGMDGYTF
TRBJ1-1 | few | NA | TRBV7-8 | TGTGCCAGCAGCTTAAGTTTCACTGTGAACACTGAAGCTTTCTTT | CASSLSFTVNTEAFF
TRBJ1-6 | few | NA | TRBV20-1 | TGCAGTGCGCTTCCGGGGAGGTCAAAGGGTATTTCACCCCTCCACTTT | CSALPGRSKGISPLHF
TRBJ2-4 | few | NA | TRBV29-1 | TGCAGCGTTGGGCGGGGCAGGGGAAACATTCAGTACTTC | CSVGRGRGNIQYF
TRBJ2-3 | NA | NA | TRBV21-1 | TGTGCCAGCAGCAAAATTCTCAGGAGACGGACAGATACGCAGTATTTT | CASSKILRRRTDTQYF
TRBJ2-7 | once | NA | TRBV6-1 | TGTGCCCCCCGGGACTTTTACGAGCAGTACTTC | CAPRDFYEQYF
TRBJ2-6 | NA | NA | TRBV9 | TGTGCCAGCAGCGTGGCCAGCTACTCTGGGGCCAACGTCCTGACTTTC | CASSVASYSGANVLTF